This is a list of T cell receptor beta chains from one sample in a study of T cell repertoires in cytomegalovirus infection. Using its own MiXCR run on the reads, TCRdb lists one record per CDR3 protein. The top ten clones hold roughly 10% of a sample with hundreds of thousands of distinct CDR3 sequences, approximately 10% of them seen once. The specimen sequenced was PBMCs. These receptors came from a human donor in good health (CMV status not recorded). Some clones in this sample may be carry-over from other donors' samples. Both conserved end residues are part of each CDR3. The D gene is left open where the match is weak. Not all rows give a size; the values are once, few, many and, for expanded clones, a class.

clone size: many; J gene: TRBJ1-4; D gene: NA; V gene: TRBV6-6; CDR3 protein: CASSWGKGEKLFF; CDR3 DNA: TGTGCCAGCAGTTGGGGGAAAGGTGAAAAACTGTTTTTT
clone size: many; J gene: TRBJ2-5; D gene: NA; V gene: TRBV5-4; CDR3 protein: CASSFGVRETQYF; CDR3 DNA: TGTGCCAGCAGCTTCGGGGTACGAGAGACCCAGTACTTC
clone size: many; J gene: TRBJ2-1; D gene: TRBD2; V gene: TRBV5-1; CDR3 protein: CASSLPGTSGVNEQFF; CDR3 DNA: TGCGCCAGCAGCTTGCCCGGGACTAGCGGGGTAAATGAGCAGTTCTTC
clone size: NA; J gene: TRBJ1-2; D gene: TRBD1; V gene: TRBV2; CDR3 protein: CASRRQTGQAYGYTF; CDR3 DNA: TGTGCCAGCAGACGTCAGACGGGACAGGCTTATGGCTACACCTTC
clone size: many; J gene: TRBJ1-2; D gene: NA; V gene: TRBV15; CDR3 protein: CATSRDRNYGYTF; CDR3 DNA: TGTGCCACCAGCAGAGACAGGAACTATGGCTACACCTTC
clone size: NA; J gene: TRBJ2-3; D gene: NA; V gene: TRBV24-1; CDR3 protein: CATSDLRSTDTQYF; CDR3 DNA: TGTGCCACCAGTGATTTACGGAGCACAGATACGCAGTATTTT
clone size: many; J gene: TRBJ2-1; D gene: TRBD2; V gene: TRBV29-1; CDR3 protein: CSVDLGPGTSGSRPYNEQFF; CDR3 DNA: TGCAGCGTTGATCTGGGGCCCGGGACTAGCGGGAGTAGACCCTACAATGAGCAGTTCTTC
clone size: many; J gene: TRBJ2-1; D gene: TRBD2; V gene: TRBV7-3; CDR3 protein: CASSLAVGEGQFF; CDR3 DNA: TGTGCCAGCAGCTTAGCTGTCGGGGAGGGGCAGTTCTTC
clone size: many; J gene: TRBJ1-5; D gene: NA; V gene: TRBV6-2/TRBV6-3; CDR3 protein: CASSYLGSGQPQHF; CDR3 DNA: TGTGCCAGCAGTTACCTCGGTTCCGGGCAGCCCCAGCATTTT
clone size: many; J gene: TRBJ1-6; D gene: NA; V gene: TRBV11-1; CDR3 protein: CASSLLDDSPLHF; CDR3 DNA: TGTGCCAGCAGCTTACTTGATGATTCACCCCTCCACTTT
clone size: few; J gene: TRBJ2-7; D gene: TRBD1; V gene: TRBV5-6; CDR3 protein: CASSSWDRTYEQYF; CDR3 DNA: TGTGCCAGCAGTTCCTGGGACAGGACCTACGAGCAGTACTTC
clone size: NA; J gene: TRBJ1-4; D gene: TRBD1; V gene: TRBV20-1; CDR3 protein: CSALGTGNEKLFF; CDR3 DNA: TGCAGTGCTCTGGGGACAGGGAATGAAAAACTGTTTTTT
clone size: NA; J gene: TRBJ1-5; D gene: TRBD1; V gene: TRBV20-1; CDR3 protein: CSARDRGREQPQHF; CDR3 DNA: TGCAGTGCTAGAGATAGGGGGCGGGAACAGCCCCAGCATTTT
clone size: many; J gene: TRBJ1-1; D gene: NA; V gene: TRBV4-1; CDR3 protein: CASSQVSGARTEAFF; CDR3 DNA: TGCGCCAGCAGCCAAGTCTCAGGGGCGAGGACTGAAGCTTTCTTT
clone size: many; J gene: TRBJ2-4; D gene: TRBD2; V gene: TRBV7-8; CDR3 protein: CASSIGGLAGRNIQYF; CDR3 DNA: TGTGCCAGCAGCATAGGGGGACTAGCGGGACGAAACATTCAGTACTTC
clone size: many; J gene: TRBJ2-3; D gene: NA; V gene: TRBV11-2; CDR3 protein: CASSDITSTDTQYF; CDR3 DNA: TGTGCCAGCAGTGACATAACCAGCACAGATACGCAGTATTTT
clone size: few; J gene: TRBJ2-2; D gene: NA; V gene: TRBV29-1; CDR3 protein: CSVTYGGGELFF; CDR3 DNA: TGCAGCGTCACCTACGGGGGCGGGGAGCTGTTTTTT
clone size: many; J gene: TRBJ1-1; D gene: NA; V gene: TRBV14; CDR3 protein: CASSQGRHTEAFF; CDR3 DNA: TGTGCCAGCAGCCAAGGGAGGCACACTGAAGCTTTCTTT
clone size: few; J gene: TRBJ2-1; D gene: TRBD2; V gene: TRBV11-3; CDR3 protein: CASSPSGGGREQFF; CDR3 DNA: TGTGCCAGCAGCCCCTCGGGAGGGGGACGGGAGCAGTTCTTC
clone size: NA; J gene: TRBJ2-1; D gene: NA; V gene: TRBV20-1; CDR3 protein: CSAPWAGRGNEQFF; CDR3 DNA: TGCAGTGCTCCCTGGGCGGGCCGAGGGAATGAGCAGTTCTTC
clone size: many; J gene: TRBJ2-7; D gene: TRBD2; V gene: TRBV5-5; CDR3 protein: CASSVKGLAGFYEQYF; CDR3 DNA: TGTGCCAGCAGCGTCAAGGGACTAGCGGGGTTTTACGAGCAGTACTTC
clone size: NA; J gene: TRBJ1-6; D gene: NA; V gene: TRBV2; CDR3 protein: CASRDRNNSPLHF; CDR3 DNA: TGTGCCAGTAGGGATCGCAACAATTCACCCCTCCACTTT
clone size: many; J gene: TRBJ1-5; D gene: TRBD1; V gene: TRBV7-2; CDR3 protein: CASSPDRDQPQHF; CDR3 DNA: TGTGCCAGCAGCCCCGACAGGGATCAGCCCCAGCATTTT
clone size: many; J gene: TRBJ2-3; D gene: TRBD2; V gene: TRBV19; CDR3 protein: CASSTSGSTDTQYF; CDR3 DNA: TGTGCCAGTAGTACTAGCGGGAGCACAGATACGCAGTATTTT
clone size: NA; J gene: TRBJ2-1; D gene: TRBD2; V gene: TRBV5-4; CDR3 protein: CASSSGGASGFNEQFF; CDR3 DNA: TGTGCCAGCAGTTCAGGTGGGGCTAGCGGATTCAATGAGCAGTTCTTC
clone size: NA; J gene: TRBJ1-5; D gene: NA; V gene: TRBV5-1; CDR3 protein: CASSLGGEDQPQHF; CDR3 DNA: TGCGCCAGCAGCTTGGGAGGGGAGGATCAGCCCCAGCATTTT
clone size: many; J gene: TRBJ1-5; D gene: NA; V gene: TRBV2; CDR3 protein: CASSADRNSNQPQHF; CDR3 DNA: TGTGCCAGCAGTGCTGACCGAAATAGCAATCAGCCCCAGCATTTT
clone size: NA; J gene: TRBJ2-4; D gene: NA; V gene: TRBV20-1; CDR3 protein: CSARAGGPKNIQYF; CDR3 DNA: TGCAGTGCTAGAGCCGGGGGCCCCAAAAACATTCAGTACTTC
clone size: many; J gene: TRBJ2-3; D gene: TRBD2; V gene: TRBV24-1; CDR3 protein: CATSDPKRGGQEDTQYF; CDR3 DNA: TGTGCCACCAGTGATCCAAAGCGGGGGGGCCAAGAAGATACGCAGTATTTT
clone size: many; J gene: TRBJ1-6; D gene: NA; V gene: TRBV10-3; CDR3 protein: CAITRDSSGSPLHF; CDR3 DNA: TGTGCCATCACCCGGGACTCCTCGGGTTCACCCCTCCACTTT